A single sample gave rise to the 12 T cell receptor beta chains below, sequenced in a study of regulatory T cells in long-lasting Graves disease. The time point: newly diagnosed GD, antithyroid drugs for less than 3 months. The TCR library was made from RNA extracted from PBMCs. Combining iRepertoire HTBI primers with Arm-PCR of CDR3 regions, the authors built TCR beta libraries. TCRdb re-derived calls from the multiplex PCR reads in MiXCR, one entry per CDR3 protein. The profile shows about 400,000 distinct CDR3 sequences, around 15% of them singletons. These data also formed part of another study, on T cells in Graves' hyperthyroidism and ophthalmopathy.

The sequencing here drew on peripheral blood mononuclear cells (PBMCs), taken at new diagnosis, from a patient treated with antithyroid drugs. All receptors come from a woman aged 18-29 years with Graves disease.

The rearrangement uses TRBV29-1 and TRBJ1-2; D unresolved. Germline V CDR1 and CDR2: SQVTM, ANQGSEA. V lost 3 bases and J lost 3, with 14 bases in between. The CDR3 has 14 residues. CDR3 loop: CSVDKRAGDYGYTF. The CDR3 region has the DNA TGCAGCGTTGATAAGAGGGCTGGTGACTATGGCTACACCTTC.

Concerning this clonotype: With a much larger clone just one base away, this may be a read error. V is TRBV3-1 and J is TRBJ2-1; 14 nucleotides match TRBD2. With V trimmed by 1 base and J by 4 bases, 3 bases remained unmatched. The CDR3 is 17 amino acids. Germline-derived CDR1 and CDR2 are LGHDT and YNNKEL (reference sequence). The CDR3 sequence is CASSQGLAGGFYNEQFF. CDR3 bases: TGTGCCAGCAGCCAAGGACTAGCGGGGGGGTTTTACAATGAGCAGTTCTTC.

This clonotype occurred many times. The genes are TRBV27 and TRBJ2-7; a weak D match, TRBD1 (5 bases). The CDR3 sequence is 15 residues long. The V end was cut by 5 bases, the J end by 2 bases, with 16 bases between. Germline lookup yields CDR1 MNHEY and CDR2 SMNVEV (reference sequence). DNA for the CDR3: TGTGCCAGCAGTCTCGCTCAGGACATAGCCTACGAGCAGTACTTC. This translates into CASSLAQDIAYEQYF.

This clonotype occurred many times. The chain employs TRBV30 and TRBJ1-4; D remains unclear. V gave up 1 base and J gave up 15 bases, with 15 bases separating them. This CDR3 comprises 12 residues. CDR1 and CDR2 from the germline V gene are GTSNPN and SVGIG (reference sequence). For the CDR3, the DNA is TGTGCCTGGAGTGGGAGCAGCTCCCCCTTGTTTTTT. It encodes CAWSGSSSPLFF. The variable domain in full, with the rest retrieved from reference TRBV30 and TRBJ1-4, is SQTIHQWPATLVQPVGSPLSLECTVEGTSNPNLYWYRQAAGRGLQLLFYSVGIGQISSEVPQNLSASRPQDRQFILSSKKLLLSDSGFYLCAWSGSSSPLFFGSGTQLSVL.

Notes on this clonotype: It is likely a read error: a sequence one base away is far more abundant. The V gene is TRBV2, the J gene TRBJ2-3, with D tentatively TRBD2 (5 bases). Germline V CDR1 and CDR2: SNHLY, FYNNEI. This CDR3 region has 15 residues. Trimming took off 11 bases at V and 9 bases at J, with 27 bases between the two ends. CDR3 DNA: TGTGCCGGCTCACCACTTAGCGAGGGCCCGGGGACGCAGTATTTT. Translated, it gives CAGSPLSEGPGTQYF.

The chain joins TRBV7-8 to TRBJ1-5, with D unclear. Per germline, CDR1 SGHVS and CDR2 FQNEAQ. The V end lost 2 bases, the J end lost 0 bases, and 11 bases lay between the germline ends. The CDR3 sequence is 16 residues long. The CDR3 reads CASSLREKYSNQPQHF. CDR3 DNA: TGTGCCAGCAGCTTAAGGGAGAAATATAGCAATCAGCCCCAGCATTTT.

The sample holds many counts of this clonotype. An end of the junction differs from the germline gene, which may be a read error. The CDR3 sequence is CANSNEVLYF. The CDR3 coding sequence is TGTGCCAACAGCAATGAGGTGCTGTACTTC. This sequence joins TRBV11-1 and TRBJ2-7; D gene ambiguous. Germline values: CDR1 SGHAT, CDR2 FQDESV (reference sequence). The CDR3 totals 10 residues.

This clonotype was seen a few times. J is TRBJ2-2 and V is TRBV4-2, with D perhaps matching TRBD1 or TRBD2 (5 bases each). The germline gives CDR1 LGHNA, CDR2 YNFKEQ. There are 17 residues in the CDR3. The V and J ends lost 0 bases and 0 bases respectively, with 11 bases between them. The CDR3 coding sequence is TGTGCCAGCAGCCAAGATGAGGGGCTAACGAACACCGGGGAGCTGTTTTTT. It yields the protein CASSQDEGLTNTGELFF.

This clonotype was picked up a small number of times. V gene TRBV11-2 combines with J gene TRBJ2-5; TRBD2 agrees at 7 bases. V lost 1 base to trimming and J lost 5 bases; unmatched junction nucleotides: 7. Germline CDR1 SGHAT, CDR2 FQNNGV. The CDR3 loop spans 15 amino acids. The CDR3 DNA is TGTGCCAGCAGCTTAGTGGCGGGAGCGACGGAGACCCAGTACTTC. It translates to CASSLVAGATETQYF.

This clonotype was seen at least ten times. The rearrangement joins TRBV28 to TRBJ2-1, with 8 bases aligning to TRBD1. CDR1 and CDR2 (germline): MDHEN, SYDVKM. The ends lost 10 bases at V and 0 bases at J; junction bases unmatched: 5. The CDR3 runs 14 residues. CDR3 sequence: CAINTGGSYNEQFF. The CDR3 DNA is TGTGCCATCAATACAGGGGGCTCCTACAATGAGCAGTTCTTC.

This clonotype came up many times. This chain connects TRBV20-1 to TRBJ2-3; 11 positions agree with TRBD2. V lost 5 bases and J lost 0; bases outside the gene matches: 7. The germline V gene encodes CDR1 DFQATT and CDR2 SNEGSKA (reference sequence). The CDR3 runs to 16 residues. CDR3 nucleotides: TGCAGTGCTTCTACACTAGCGGGAGCTAGCACAGATACGCAGTATTTT. Translated: CSASTLAGASTDTQYF.

Many counts were recorded for this clonotype. The J gene is TRBJ2-2, the V gene TRBV7-9; D unresolved. Germline V gene data show CDR1 as SEHNR and CDR2 as FQNEAQ (reference sequence). Between the trimmed V and J ends, which lost 3 bases and 3 bases, there was a span of 11 bases. The CDR3 length is 15 residues. In DNA, the CDR3 is TGTGCCAGCAGCTTGGCCTCTCCGGACACCGGGGAGCTGTTTTTT. Translated, it gives CASSLASPDTGELFF.